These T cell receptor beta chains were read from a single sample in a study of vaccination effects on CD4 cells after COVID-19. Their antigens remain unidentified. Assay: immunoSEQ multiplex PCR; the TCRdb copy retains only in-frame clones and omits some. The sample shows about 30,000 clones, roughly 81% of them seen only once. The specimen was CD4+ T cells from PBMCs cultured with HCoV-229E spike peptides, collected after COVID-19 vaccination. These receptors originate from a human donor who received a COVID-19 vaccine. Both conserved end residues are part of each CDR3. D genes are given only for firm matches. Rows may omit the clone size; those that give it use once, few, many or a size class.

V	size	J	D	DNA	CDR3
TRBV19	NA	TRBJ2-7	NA	TGTGCCAGTAGTATTCGACGCGGGCTGGGCGAGCAGTACTTC	CASSIRRGLGEQYF
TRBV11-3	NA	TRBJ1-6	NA	TGTGCCAGCAGCTTAGGCGGGGATTCACCCCTCCACTTT	CASSLGGDSPLHF
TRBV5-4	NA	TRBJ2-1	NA	TGTGCCAGCAGCACCCCCGGGCGGCTCTACAATGAGCAGTTCTTC	CASSTPGRLYNEQFF
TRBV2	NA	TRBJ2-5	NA	TGTGCCAGCAGTGAAGCGGTTAGGGGGGAGACCCAGTACTTC	CASSEAVRGETQYF
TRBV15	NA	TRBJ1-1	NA	TGTGCCACCAGCACCCGGACAGTCACGGACACTGAAGCTTTCTTT	CATSTRTVTDTEAFF
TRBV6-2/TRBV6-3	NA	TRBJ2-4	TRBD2	TGTGCCAGCAGTTACCGGCGGGAGAGGAACATTCAGTACTTC	CASSYRRERNIQYF
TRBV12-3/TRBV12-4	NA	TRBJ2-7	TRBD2	TGTGCCAGTCGGACTAGCGCGATCTACGAGCAGTACTTC	CASRTSAIYEQYF
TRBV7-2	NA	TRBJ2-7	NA	TGTGCCAGCAGCTTAGGAATAGTCCTAGGGCAGTACTTC	CASSLGIVLGQYF
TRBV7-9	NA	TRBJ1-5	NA	TGTGCCAGCAGCTTAGATGCCCAAAATCAGCCCCAGCATTTT	CASSLDAQNQPQHF
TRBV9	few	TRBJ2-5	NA	TGTGCCAGCAGCGGAATGCCGGAGACCCAGTACTTC	CASSGMPETQYF
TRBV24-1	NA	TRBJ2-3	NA	TGTGCCACCAGTGATTTCTTCGAGGTTGGAGGCACAGATACGCAGTATTTT	CATSDFFEVGGTDTQYF
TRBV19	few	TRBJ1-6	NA	TGTGCCAGTAGAGAGGACAGTTATAATTCACCCCTCCACTTT	CASREDSYNSPLHF
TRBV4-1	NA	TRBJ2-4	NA	TGCGCCAGCAGCCAAGATGAGAAAAACATTCAGTACTTC	CASSQDEKNIQYF
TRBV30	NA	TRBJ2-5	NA	TGTGCCTGGAGTAGAGGGCTAGCGAAAGAGACCCAGTACTTC	CAWSRGLAKETQYF
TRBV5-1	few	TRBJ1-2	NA	TGCGCCAGCAGCTTAACAGAGCAGGGTCGAGGGCTTAACTATGGCTACACCTTC	CASSLTEQGRGLNYGYTF
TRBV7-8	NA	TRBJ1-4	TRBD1	TGTGCCAGCAGCTTAGAACCGGGACAGGGAGATGAAAAACTGTTTTTT	CASSLEPGQGDEKLFF
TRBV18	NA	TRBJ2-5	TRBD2	TGTGCCAGCTCACCACAAAAAGGATTAGCGGGAGGGCCTTACGCGGAGACCCAGTACTTC	CASSPQKGLAGGPYAETQYF
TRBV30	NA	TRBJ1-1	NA	TGTGCCTGGAGTGTTCGGGGGGGGGCTGAAGCTTTCTTT	CAWSVRGGAEAFF
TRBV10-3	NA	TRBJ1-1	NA	TGTGCCACGGAGGACGAGGGGATGAACACTGAAGCTTTCTTT	CATEDEGMNTEAFF
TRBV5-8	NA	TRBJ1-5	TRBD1	TGTGCCAGCAGCCCCGGACAGGTCTTTAGCAATCAGCCCCAGCATTTT	CASSPGQVFSNQPQHF
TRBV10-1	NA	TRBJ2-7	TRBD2	TGCGCCAGCAGTGACTTGACTAGCGGCTACGAGCAGTACTTC	CASSDLTSGYEQYF
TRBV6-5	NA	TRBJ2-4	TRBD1	TGTGCCAGCAGCCTACAGGGGGAATTAGACATTCAGTACTTC	CASSLQGELDIQYF
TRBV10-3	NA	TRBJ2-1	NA	TGTGCCATCAGTGTTGGTGGGGGGAGCTCCTACAATGAGCAGTTCTTC	CAISVGGGSSYNEQFF
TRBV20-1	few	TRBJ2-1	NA	TGCAGTGCTAGAGTTAACAATGAGCAGTTCTTC	CSARVNNEQFF
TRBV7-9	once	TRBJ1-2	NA	TGTGCCAGCAGCTTGACAGGACCTAACTATGGCTACACCTTC	CASSLTGPNYGYTF
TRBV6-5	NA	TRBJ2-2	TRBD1	TGTGCCAGCTTGGACAGGGAGAACACCGGGGAGCTGTTTTTT	CASLDRENTGELFF